These T cell receptor beta chains were read from a single sample in a study of blood T cell repertoires in COVID-19. This table comes from immunoSEQ multiplex PCR, and its TCRdb copy is limited to in-frame clones, with some not included. This table holds tens of thousands of clones, less than 80% found once. Sequencing was carried out using peripheral blood. These receptors all come from a man between 60 and 75 years old with acute or convalescent COVID-19. Each CDR3 is given with its conserved first and last residue. Each record gives: clone size, D gene, V gene, J gene, CDR3 length, CDR3 protein, CDR3 DNA. D genes are given only for firm matches. The size field is filled for only some rows; it gives once, few, many or a size class.

abundance: .; d_gene: TRBD1; v_gene: TRBV19; j_gene: TRBJ1-2; len: 15; CDR3aa: CASSHRGQGDYGYTF; CDR3nt: TGTGCCAGTAGCCACCGGGGACAGGGAGACTATGGCTACACCTTC
abundance: .; d_gene: .; v_gene: TRBV7-9; j_gene: TRBJ2-7; len: 16; CDR3aa: CASSLGPAGSSYEQYF; CDR3nt: TGTGCCAGCAGCTTAGGGCCCGCTGGGAGCTCCTACGAGCAGTACTTC
abundance: .; d_gene: TRBD1; v_gene: TRBV7-9; j_gene: TRBJ2-7; len: 15; CDR3aa: CASSLGTGGHYEQYF; CDR3nt: TGTGCCAGCAGCCTCGGGACAGGGGGACACTACGAGCAGTACTTC
abundance: .; d_gene: .; v_gene: TRBV15; j_gene: TRBJ2-3; len: 17; CDR3aa: CATSTTSRLFSTDTQYF; CDR3nt: TGTGCCACCAGCACGACTAGTCGTCTCTTTAGCACAGATACGCAGTATTTT
abundance: few; d_gene: TRBD1; v_gene: TRBV18; j_gene: TRBJ1-5; len: 16; CDR3aa: CASSPTGGGGNQPQHF; CDR3nt: TGTGCCAGCTCCCCAACAGGGGGCGGGGGCAATCAGCCCCAGCATTTT
abundance: few; d_gene: .; v_gene: TRBV5-5; j_gene: TRBJ2-7; len: 13; CDR3aa: CASSLTAAAEQYF; CDR3nt: TGTGCCAGCAGCTTGACCGCGGCAGCCGAGCAGTACTTC
abundance: .; d_gene: .; v_gene: TRBV5-1; j_gene: TRBJ1-2; len: 14; CDR3aa: CASSTGNDVYGYTF; CDR3nt: TGCGCCAGCAGCACGGGGAACGACGTCTATGGCTACACCTTC
abundance: .; d_gene: .; v_gene: TRBV19; j_gene: TRBJ1-1; len: 16; CDR3aa: CASSMGRSYRRTEAFF; CDR3nt: TGTGCCAGTAGTATGGGTCGGTCATATCGGAGAACTGAAGCTTTCTTT
abundance: .; d_gene: .; v_gene: TRBV6-5; j_gene: TRBJ1-1; len: 13; CDR3aa: CASRAGTADEAFF; CDR3nt: TGTGCCAGCAGGGCCGGGACTGCCGATGAAGCTTTCTTT
abundance: .; d_gene: .; v_gene: TRBV7-9; j_gene: TRBJ2-7; len: 14; CDR3aa: CASSFYRAPGEQYF; CDR3nt: TGTGCCAGCAGCTTTTACAGGGCCCCGGGCGAGCAGTACTTC
abundance: .; d_gene: .; v_gene: TRBV6-4; j_gene: TRBJ1-2; len: 14; CDR3aa: CASSRGPANYGYTF; CDR3nt: TGTGCCAGCAGCCGAGGGCCGGCTAACTATGGCTACACCTTC
abundance: .; d_gene: TRBD2; v_gene: TRBV9; j_gene: TRBJ2-1; len: 16; CDR3aa: CASSGTGTRAYNEQFF; CDR3nt: TGTGCCAGCAGCGGAACCGGGACTAGGGCTTACAATGAGCAGTTCTTC
abundance: .; d_gene: .; v_gene: TRBV24-1; j_gene: TRBJ1-2; len: 12; CDR3aa: CATSDFGYGYTF; CDR3nt: TGTGCCACCAGTGATTTCGGCTATGGCTACACCTTC
abundance: .; d_gene: TRBD1; v_gene: TRBV28; j_gene: TRBJ1-5; len: 12; CDR3aa: CASSSRGQLQHF; CDR3nt: TGTGCCAGCAGTTCCAGGGGGCAGCTCCAGCATTTT
abundance: .; d_gene: TRBD1; v_gene: TRBV7-3; j_gene: TRBJ1-1; len: 13; CDR3aa: CASSGQGEREAFF; CDR3nt: TGTGCCAGCAGCGGGCAGGGGGAGAGGGAAGCTTTCTTT
abundance: .; d_gene: .; v_gene: TRBV29-1; j_gene: TRBJ2-3; len: 14; CDR3aa: CSSRTGGITDTQYF; CDR3nt: TGCAGCTCCCGAACTGGGGGGATCACAGATACGCAGTATTTT
abundance: .; d_gene: .; v_gene: TRBV5-1; j_gene: TRBJ1-2; len: 15; CDR3aa: CASSPEMRANYGYTF; CDR3nt: TGCGCCAGCAGCCCCGAGATGAGAGCTAACTATGGCTACACCTTC
abundance: few; d_gene: .; v_gene: TRBV12-3/TRBV12-4; j_gene: TRBJ1-2; len: 13; CDR3aa: CASSKGESYGYTF; CDR3nt: TGTGCCAGCAGTAAGGGAGAATCCTATGGCTACACCTTC
abundance: .; d_gene: .; v_gene: TRBV28; j_gene: TRBJ1-3; len: 15; CDR3aa: CASRTYQGSGNTIYF; CDR3nt: TGTGCCAGCAGGACTTATCAGGGTTCTGGAAACACCATATATTTT
abundance: .; d_gene: .; v_gene: TRBV19; j_gene: TRBJ1-5; len: 14; CDR3aa: CASRNDMSNQPQHF; CDR3nt: TGTGCCAGTCGTAATGATATGAGTAATCAGCCCCAGCATTTT
abundance: few; d_gene: .; v_gene: TRBV5-4; j_gene: TRBJ2-3; len: 16; CDR3aa: CASSLVDTPSTDTQYF; CDR3nt: TGTGCCAGCAGCTTGGTAGACACTCCTAGCACAGATACGCAGTATTTT
abundance: .; d_gene: .; v_gene: TRBV7-2; j_gene: TRBJ2-1; len: 15; CDR3aa: CASSFRGSSYNEQFF; CDR3nt: TGTGCCAGCAGCTTCCGTGGCTCCTCCTACAATGAGCAGTTCTTC
abundance: .; d_gene: .; v_gene: TRBV4-2; j_gene: TRBJ2-7; len: 13; CDR3aa: CASSQDRGYEQYF; CDR3nt: TGTGCCAGCAGCCAAGATCGGGGATACGAGCAGTACTTC
abundance: .; d_gene: TRBD1; v_gene: TRBV27; j_gene: TRBJ2-7; len: 16; CDR3aa: CASSLGFGDRVYEQYF; CDR3nt: TGTGCCAGCAGTTTAGGGTTTGGGGACAGGGTCTACGAGCAGTACTTC
abundance: .; d_gene: .; v_gene: TRBV5-6; j_gene: TRBJ1-2; len: 16; CDR3aa: CASSPGGPRSLDGYTF; CDR3nt: TGTGCCAGCAGCCCAGGCGGGCCGCGTTCCCTGGATGGCTACACCTTC
abundance: .; d_gene: TRBD2; v_gene: TRBV30; j_gene: TRBJ2-1; len: 14; CDR3aa: CAWSVLAGGNEQFF; CDR3nt: TGTGCCTGGAGTGTACTAGCGGGAGGTAATGAGCAGTTCTTC
abundance: .; d_gene: .; v_gene: TRBV30; j_gene: TRBJ2-6; len: 11; CDR3aa: CACFHPGHLTF; CDR3nt: TGTGCCTGTTTTCACCCGGGACACCTGACTTTC
abundance: .; d_gene: .; v_gene: TRBV15; j_gene: TRBJ2-6; len: 16; CDR3aa: CATSRRVLSGANVLTF; CDR3nt: TGTGCCACCAGCAGGAGGGTCCTCTCTGGGGCCAACGTCCTGACTTTC
abundance: .; d_gene: .; v_gene: TRBV3-1/TRBV3-2; j_gene: TRBJ2-7; len: 13; CDR3aa: CASSPLEVREQYF; CDR3nt: TGTGCCAGCAGCCCTCTTGAAGTGCGGGAGCAGTACTTC
abundance: .; d_gene: .; v_gene: TRBV12-3/TRBV12-4; j_gene: TRBJ1-2; len: 12; CDR3aa: CASSLTGYGYTF; CDR3nt: TGTGCCAGCAGTTTAACCGGCTATGGCTACACCTTC
abundance: .; d_gene: TRBD1; v_gene: TRBV3-1/TRBV3-2; j_gene: TRBJ2-1; len: 15; CDR3aa: CASSPQGVSYNEQFF; CDR3nt: TGTGCCAGCAGCCCACAGGGGGTTTCCTACAATGAGCAGTTCTTC
abundance: .; d_gene: TRBD1; v_gene: TRBV28; j_gene: TRBJ1-1; len: 16; CDR3aa: CATNDPGGQQNTEAFF; CDR3nt: TGTGCCACAAACGACCCCGGGGGACAGCAGAACACTGAAGCTTTCTTT
abundance: once; d_gene: .; v_gene: TRBV5-1; j_gene: TRBJ1-1; len: 15; CDR3aa: CASSLGDNQNTEAFF; CDR3nt: TGCGCCAGCAGCTTGGGGGACAACCAGAACACTGAAGCTTTCTTT
abundance: .; d_gene: .; v_gene: TRBV7-3; j_gene: TRBJ2-6; len: 15; CDR3aa: CASGLTSSGANVLTF; CDR3nt: TGTGCCAGCGGACTCACTAGCTCTGGGGCCAACGTCCTGACTTTC
abundance: .; d_gene: .; v_gene: TRBV27; j_gene: TRBJ1-1; len: 11; CDR3aa: CASSLNSEAFF; CDR3nt: TGTGCCAGCAGTTTAAACAGTGAAGCTTTCTTT
abundance: .; d_gene: .; v_gene: TRBV18; j_gene: TRBJ2-1; len: 14; CDR3aa: CASSPTSQGNEQFF; CDR3nt: TGTGCCAGCTCACCAACCTCCCAGGGTAATGAGCAGTTCTTC
abundance: once; d_gene: TRBD2; v_gene: TRBV5-4; j_gene: TRBJ2-1; len: 15; CDR3aa: CASSSGTSRSNEQFF; CDR3nt: TGTGCCAGCAGCTCCGGGACTAGCCGATCCAATGAGCAGTTCTTC
abundance: .; d_gene: .; v_gene: TRBV6-5; j_gene: TRBJ2-7; len: 14; CDR3aa: CASIGGSVTYEQYF; CDR3nt: TGTGCCAGCATTGGCGGCTCGGTTACCTACGAGCAGTACTTC
abundance: .; d_gene: TRBD2; v_gene: TRBV15; j_gene: TRBJ2-1; len: 17; CDR3aa: CATLASGASTSYNEQFF; CDR3nt: TGTGCCACCTTAGCTAGCGGGGCTTCCACCTCCTACAATGAGCAGTTCTTC
abundance: .; d_gene: TRBD2; v_gene: TRBV24-1; j_gene: TRBJ2-3; len: 19; CDR3aa: CATSDPGLAGAIEGGTQYF; CDR3nt: TGTGCCACCAGTGATCCGGGACTAGCGGGCGCTATCGAAGGGGGTACGCAGTATTTT
abundance: .; d_gene: .; v_gene: TRBV18; j_gene: TRBJ1-2; len: 15; CDR3aa: CASSKDRQSLYGYTF; CDR3nt: TGTGCCAGCTCAAAAGACAGACAGAGCCTCTATGGCTACACCTTC
abundance: .; d_gene: TRBD1; v_gene: TRBV7-9; j_gene: TRBJ1-2; len: 14; CDR3aa: CASSLVGTEGSYTF; CDR3nt: TGTGCCAGCAGCTTGGTTGGGACAGAAGGGAGCTACACCTTC
abundance: .; d_gene: .; v_gene: TRBV5-8; j_gene: TRBJ2-1; len: 14; CDR3aa: CASKWGRSYNEQFF; CDR3nt: TGTGCCAGTAAGTGGGGCAGGTCCTACAATGAGCAGTTCTTC
abundance: many; d_gene: .; v_gene: TRBV29-1; j_gene: TRBJ2-7; len: 11; CDR3aa: CSVEDRGKQYF; CDR3nt: TGCAGCGTTGAAGACCGAGGGAAGCAGTACTTC
abundance: .; d_gene: TRBD1; v_gene: TRBV28; j_gene: TRBJ1-1; len: 14; CDR3aa: CASSSQGAQTEAFF; CDR3nt: TGTGCCAGCAGTTCACAGGGGGCGCAGACTGAAGCTTTCTTT